This TCR beta chain was observed in a study of regulatory T cells in long-lasting Graves disease. This clonotype was seen ten or more times. Its antigen remains unidentified. CDR3 size: 15 residues. The V and J ends lost 3 bases and 2 bases, in that order; junction bases with no gene match: 4. The study's findings and limits: Investigators studied peripheral blood only, not thyroid tissue.

Described time point: newly diagnosed GD, antithyroid drugs for less than 3 months. Extracted RNA from PBMCs served as the source of the TCR library. Arm-PCR of CDR3 regions with iRepertoire HTBI primers generated TCR beta libraries. TCRdb ran MiXCR on the multiplex PCR reads and lists one entry per CDR3 protein. The sample holds 530,000 or so distinct CDR3 sequences; 13% are singletons and the top ten take roughly 9.7%. These data were also filed under a second study, of T cells in Graves' hyperthyroidism and ophthalmopathy. That report adds: The patients, who ranged from 18 to 65 in age, presented with newly diagnosed hyperthyroidism lasting under 2 months.

The V call is TRBV12-3 or TRBV12-4, the J call TRBJ1-3; 7 nucleotides match TRBD1. The source was peripheral blood mononuclear cells (PBMCs), collected at new diagnosis, from a patient treated with antithyroid drugs. The TCR was taken from a man aged 30 to 39 with Graves disease. This chain's CDR3 is CASSLQGETGNTIYF. In nucleotides, the CDR3 is TGTGCCAGCAGTTTGCAGGGGGAAACTGGAAACACCATATATTTT.